This TCR beta chain was sequenced for a study of blood T cell repertoires in COVID-19 (dated by TCRdb to the early 2020s). At the level of the whole study: Collaborator samples came from the United States, Italy and Spain and covered acute and convalescent phases of COVID-19. The prospective study material was composed of cDNA or gDNA derived from T cells, B-cell-depleted T cells, or PBMCs. The dataset comprised deeply sampled blood TCRbeta repertoires from subjects exposed to, actively infected with, or recovered from COVID-19. The repertoires were made available in a free public database intended to serve as a resource for research on the immune response to SARS-CoV-2. Samples were obtained from the ongoing ImmuneRACE study (first 160 participants) and from 950 to 1,500 subjects provided by 6 global collaborators. The sample metadata nearly always contained a de-identified subject ID, COVID-19 status, age in years and sex. Where HLA class I and class II types were available, the types were taken from metadata supplied by the sample provider, not from assay-based typing.

Collaborating institutions collected whole blood in K2EDTA tubes following their own protocols. For TCRbeta analysis, collaborators shipped samples as frozen whole blood, isolated PBMCs, or DNA extracted from either of those sample types. V and J are truncated by 4 bases and 3 bases respectively, leaving an intervening sequence of 13 bases. Including cysteine and phenylalanine, the CDR3 has 14 amino acids. CDR3 DNA only is kept here, 42 bases in frame from base 1. In the germline V gene, CDR1 corresponds to SGDLS and CDR2 to YYNGEE. Note on this clone: What antigen it recognizes has not been identified. Base qualities are missing; no much larger clone stands one base away.

What the study reported, not specific to this receptor: Clinical and demographic metadata were provided uncurated, with the amount varying by source and participant.

The immunoSEQ Assay, a bias-controlled multiplex PCR, was used to amplify TCRbeta CDR3 regions from genomic DNA. On the authors' methods: Within the assay, amplification of reference gene primers was used to estimate how many nucleated cells each sample contained. To quantify the absolute abundance of each unique TCRbeta CDR3 rearrangement, sequence reads were collapsed and filtered. For each sample, productive Simpson clonality was calculated as the square root of Simpson's diversity index over productive rearrangements. What TCRdb holds here is the immuneACCESS table cut down to in-frame rearrangements. Part of the clones is not present; checked against another copy, under half of the missing clones reflect an unresolved V gene, and the others are unexplained. That table is the source of V, J and clone size, and D and trimming were worked out from the DNA. Across this sample there are about 68,000 clones, with about four fifths seen only once. The ten top clones hold about 10% of the sample.

The receptor comes from a man aged 50-59 years with active COVID-19. The rearrangement joined TRBV9 to TRBJ2-5, with TRBD1 tentatively as D gene (6 bases match). Sequencing input: peripheral blood. The CDR3 protein sequence reads: CASSTGTLEETQYF. The nucleotide sequence is TGTGCCAGCAGCACCGGGACACTGGAAGAGACCCAGTACTTC.